This T cell receptor beta chain was obtained from a study of T cells in Graves' hyperthyroidism and ophthalmopathy. This clonotype was found many times. The investigators amplified TCR beta CDR3 regions from RNA transcripts. The HTBI primer set was used in a first-round RT-PCR of the TCR CDR3. TCRdb independently ran MiXCR on the multiplex PCR reads; one entry per CDR3 protein. The sample includes about 360,000 distinct CDR3 sequences, roughly 12% of them seen just once. This CDR3 spans 12 amino acids. Germline values: CDR1 MNHEY, CDR2 SMNVEV (reference sequence). Trimming took off 6 bases at V and 4 bases at J, with 9 bases between the two ends.

The V call is TRBV27, the J call TRBJ1-1; D possibly corresponds to TRBD1 (6 bases). Sequencing input: blood. The receptor was isolated from a young man with Graves' hyperthyroidism that later progressed to Graves' ophthalmopathy. The CDR3 sequence is CASRTQGTEAFF. The CDR3 bases are TGTGCCAGCAGGACACAGGGCACTGAAGCTTTCTTT.